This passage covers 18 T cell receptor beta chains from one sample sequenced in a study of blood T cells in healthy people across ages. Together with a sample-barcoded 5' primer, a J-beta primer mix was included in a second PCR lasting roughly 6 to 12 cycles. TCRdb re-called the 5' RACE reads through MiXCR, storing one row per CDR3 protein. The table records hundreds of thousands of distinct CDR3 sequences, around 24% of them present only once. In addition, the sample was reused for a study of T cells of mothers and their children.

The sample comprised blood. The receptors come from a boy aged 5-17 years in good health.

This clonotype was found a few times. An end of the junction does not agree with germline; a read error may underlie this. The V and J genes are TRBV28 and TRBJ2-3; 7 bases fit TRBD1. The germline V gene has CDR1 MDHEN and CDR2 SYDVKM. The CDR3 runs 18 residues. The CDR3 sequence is CASSPLPRTGSSTDTRYF. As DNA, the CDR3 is TGTGCCAGCAGTCCCCTCCCTCGGACAGGTAGTAGCACAGATACGCGGTATTTT. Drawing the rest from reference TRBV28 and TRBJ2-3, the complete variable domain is DVKVTQSSRYLVKRTGEKVFLECVQDMDHENMFWYRQDPGLGLRLIYFSYDVKMKEKGDIPEGYSVSREKKERFSLILESASTNQTSMYLCASSPLPRTGSSTDTRYFGPGTRLTVL.

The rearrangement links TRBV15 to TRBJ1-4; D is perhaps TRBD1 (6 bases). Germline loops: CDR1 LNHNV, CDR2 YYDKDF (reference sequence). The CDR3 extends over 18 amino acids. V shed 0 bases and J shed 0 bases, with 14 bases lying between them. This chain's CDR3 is CATSRESDSKATNEKLFF. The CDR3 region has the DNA TGTGCCACCAGCAGAGAGTCGGACAGTAAGGCAACTAATGAAAAACTGTTTTTT.

The CDR3 loop is CASSFRLKNTGELFF. The CDR3 bases are TGTGCCAGCAGTTTTCGGTTGAAGAACACCGGGGAGCTGTTTTTT. The rearrangement joins TRBV28 to TRBJ2-2; D remains unclear. Germline V gives CDR1 MDHEN, CDR2 SYDVKM. V lost 3 bases and J lost 1, with 9 bases in between. This CDR3 comprises 15 residues.

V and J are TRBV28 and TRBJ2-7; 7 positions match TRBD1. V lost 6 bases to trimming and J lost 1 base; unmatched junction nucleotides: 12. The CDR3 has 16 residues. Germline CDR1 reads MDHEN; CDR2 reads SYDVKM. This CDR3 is CASSLEIPGQSYEQYF. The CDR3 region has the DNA TGTGCCAGCAGCTTAGAAATTCCGGGACAGTCCTACGAGCAGTACTTC.

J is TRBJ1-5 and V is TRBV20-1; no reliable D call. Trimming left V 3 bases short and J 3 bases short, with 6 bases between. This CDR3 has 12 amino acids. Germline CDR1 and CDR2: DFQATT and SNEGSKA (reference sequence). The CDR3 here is CSARDNNQPQHF. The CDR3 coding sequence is TGCAGTGCTAGGGATAACAATCAGCCCCAGCATTTT.

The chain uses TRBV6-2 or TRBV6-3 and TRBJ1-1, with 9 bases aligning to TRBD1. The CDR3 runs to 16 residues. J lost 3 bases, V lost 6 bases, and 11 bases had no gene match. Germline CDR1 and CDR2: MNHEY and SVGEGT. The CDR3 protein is CASRRNTGGADTEAFF. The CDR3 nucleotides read TGTGCCAGCAGAAGAAACACAGGGGGCGCAGACACTGAAGCTTTCTTT.

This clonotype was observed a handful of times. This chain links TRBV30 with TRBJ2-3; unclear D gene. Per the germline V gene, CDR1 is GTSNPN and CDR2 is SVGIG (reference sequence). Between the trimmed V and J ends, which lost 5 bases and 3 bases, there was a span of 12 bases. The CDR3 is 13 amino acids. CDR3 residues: CAWSSTVTDTQYF. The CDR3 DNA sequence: TGTGCCTGGTCCTCGACGGTGACAGATACGCAGTATTTT.

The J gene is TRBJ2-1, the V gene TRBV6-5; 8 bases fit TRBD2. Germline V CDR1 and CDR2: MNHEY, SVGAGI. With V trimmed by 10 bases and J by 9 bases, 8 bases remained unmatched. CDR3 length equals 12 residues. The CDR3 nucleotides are TGTGCCACCCATAGCGGGAATGGTGAGCAGTTCTTC. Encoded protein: CATHSGNGEQFF.

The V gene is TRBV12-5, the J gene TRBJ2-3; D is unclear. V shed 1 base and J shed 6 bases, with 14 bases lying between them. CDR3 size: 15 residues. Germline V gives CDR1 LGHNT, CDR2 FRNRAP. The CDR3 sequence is CASGLGANPGDTQYF. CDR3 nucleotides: TGTGCTAGTGGTTTGGGGGCCAACCCTGGCGATACGCAGTATTTT.

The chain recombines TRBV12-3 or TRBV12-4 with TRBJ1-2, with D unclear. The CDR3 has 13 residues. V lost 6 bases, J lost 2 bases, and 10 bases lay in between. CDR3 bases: TGTGCCAGCAGAAAAGACGGGAACTATGGCTACACCTTC. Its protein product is CASRKDGNYGYTF.

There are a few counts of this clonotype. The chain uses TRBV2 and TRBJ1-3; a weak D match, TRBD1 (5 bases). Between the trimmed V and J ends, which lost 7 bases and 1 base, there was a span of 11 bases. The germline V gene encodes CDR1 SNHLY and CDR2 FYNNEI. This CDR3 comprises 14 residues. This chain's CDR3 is CASTEGVSGNTIYF. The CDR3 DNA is TGTGCCAGCACCGAAGGGGTTTCTGGAAACACCATATATTTT.

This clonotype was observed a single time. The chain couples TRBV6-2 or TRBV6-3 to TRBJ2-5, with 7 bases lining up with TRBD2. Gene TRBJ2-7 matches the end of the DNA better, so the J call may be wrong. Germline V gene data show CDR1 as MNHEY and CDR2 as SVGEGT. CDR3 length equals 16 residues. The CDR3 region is CASAEGISGLPYEQYF. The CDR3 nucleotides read TGTGCCAGCGCCGAGGGGATTAGCGGGCTTCCCTACGAGCAGTACTTC.

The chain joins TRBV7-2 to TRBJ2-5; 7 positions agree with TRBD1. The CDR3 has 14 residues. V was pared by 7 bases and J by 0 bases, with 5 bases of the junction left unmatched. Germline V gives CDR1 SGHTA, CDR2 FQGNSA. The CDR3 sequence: CASKMTGYQETQYF. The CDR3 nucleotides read TGTGCCAGCAAGATGACAGGGTACCAAGAGACCCAGTACTTC. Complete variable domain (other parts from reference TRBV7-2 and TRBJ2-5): GAGVSQSPSNKVTEKGKDVELRCDPISGHTALYWYRQSLGQGLEFLIYFQGNSAPDKSGLPSDRFSAERTGGSVSTLTIQRTQQEDSAVYLCASKMTGYQETQYFGPGTRLLVL.

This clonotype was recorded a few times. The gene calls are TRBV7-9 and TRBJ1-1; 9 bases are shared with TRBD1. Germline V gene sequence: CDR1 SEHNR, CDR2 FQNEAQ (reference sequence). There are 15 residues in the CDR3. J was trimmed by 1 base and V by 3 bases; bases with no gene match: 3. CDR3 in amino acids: CASSFPGQGNTEAFF. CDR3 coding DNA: TGTGCCAGCAGCTTCCCGGGACAGGGGAACACTGAAGCTTTCTTT.

This CDR3 is CASSVGVQGGYNEQFF. The CDR3 bases are TGTGCCAGCAGCGTAGGTGTGCAGGGGGGGTACAATGAGCAGTTCTTC. The chain combines TRBV9 with TRBJ2-1; either TRBD1 or TRBD2 may supply D (7 bases each). The CDR3 is 16 residues long. The germline CDR1 and CDR2 sequences are SGDLS and YYNGEE. Trimming pared 0 bases from V and 4 bases from J, leaving 14 bases between.

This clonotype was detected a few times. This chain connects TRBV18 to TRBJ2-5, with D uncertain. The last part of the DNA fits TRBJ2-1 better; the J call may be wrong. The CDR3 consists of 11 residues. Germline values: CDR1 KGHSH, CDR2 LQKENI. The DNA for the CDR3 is TGTGCCAGCTCGAATGGGGTTGAGCAGTTCTTC. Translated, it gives CASSNGVEQFF.

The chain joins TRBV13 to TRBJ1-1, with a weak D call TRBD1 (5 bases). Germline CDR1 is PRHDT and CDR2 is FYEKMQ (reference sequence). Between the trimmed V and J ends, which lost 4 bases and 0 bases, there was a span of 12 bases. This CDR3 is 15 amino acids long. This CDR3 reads CASSSAGTMNTEAFF. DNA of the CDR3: TGTGCCAGCAGCTCCGCAGGGACCATGAACACTGAAGCTTTCTTT.

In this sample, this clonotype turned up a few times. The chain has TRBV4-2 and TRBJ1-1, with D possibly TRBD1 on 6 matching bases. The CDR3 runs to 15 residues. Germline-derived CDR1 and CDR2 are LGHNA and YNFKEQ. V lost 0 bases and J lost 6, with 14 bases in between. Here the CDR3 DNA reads TGTGCCAGCAGCCAAGAAGGGACAACGAGAGCTGAAGCTTTCTTT. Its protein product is CASSQEGTTRAEAFF.